The rows below give T cell receptor beta chains drawn from one sample of a study of T cell responses to AZD1222 COVID-19 vaccine. Using immunoSEQ multiplex PCR, the repertoire was profiled, and TCRdb retains in-frame clones only, with some absent. The table records more than 85,000 clones, approximately 90% of them present only once. Sequenced here: peripheral blood, sampled 28 days after the second AZD1222 dose. The receptors shown here come from an adult who received the AZD1222 COVID-19 vaccine. Both conserved end residues are part of each CDR3. A D gene is named only where the DNA matches it firmly. For some rows the clone size is stated as once, few or many, or as a class when expanded; others skip it.

J: TRBJ2-7
V: TRBV3-1/TRBV3-2
D: -
size: -
length: 13
DNA: TGTGCCAGCAGCCAAGGAGGAGCTGGCGAGCAGTACTTC
CDR3: CASSQGGAGEQYF

J: TRBJ2-1
V: TRBV7-3
D: -
size: -
length: 15
DNA: TGTGCCAGCAGCCCCCCGCTCGGGGAGAACAATGAGCAGTTCTTC
CDR3: CASSPPLGENNEQFF

J: TRBJ1-1
V: TRBV18
D: -
size: -
length: 13
DNA: TGTGCCAGCTCACCGGGGGTTAACACTGAAGCTTTCTTT
CDR3: CASSPGVNTEAFF

J: TRBJ1-5
V: TRBV11-2
D: TRBD1
size: -
length: 14
DNA: TGTGCCAGCAGCCTGGGACAGGAAAATCAGCCCCAGCATTTT
CDR3: CASSLGQENQPQHF

J: TRBJ1-4
V: TRBV19
D: TRBD1
size: -
length: 17
DNA: TGTGCCAGTAGTATGTTAAATCAGGGGGCGGCTAATGAAAAACTGTTTTTT
CDR3: CASSMLNQGAANEKLFF

J: TRBJ1-5
V: TRBV4-1
D: -
size: -
length: 15
DNA: TGCGCCAGCAGCCAAGATAGGGGGGTAGGTCAGCCCCAGCATTTT
CDR3: CASSQDRGVGQPQHF

J: TRBJ1-2
V: TRBV29-1
D: -
size: once
length: 11
DNA: TGCAGCGTTGAAGATAGGACAGACTACACCTTC
CDR3: CSVEDRTDYTF

J: TRBJ1-2
V: TRBV7-3
D: -
size: once
length: 15
DNA: TGTGCCAGCAGCTTAGGTGCGGGGGCTAACTATGGCTACACCTTC
CDR3: CASSLGAGANYGYTF

J: TRBJ1-5
V: TRBV19
D: -
size: once
length: 16
DNA: TGTGCCAGTAGTATGGGAATCCCCGCTTGGAATCAGCCCCAGCATTTT
CDR3: CASSMGIPAWNQPQHF

J: TRBJ2-6
V: TRBV10-3
D: TRBD1
size: once
length: 17
DNA: TGTGCCATCAGGGAGGGACAGGCTAACTCTGGGGCCAACGTCCTGACTTTC
CDR3: CAIREGQANSGANVLTF

J: TRBJ2-3
V: TRBV28
D: -
size: -
length: 16
DNA: TGTGCCAGCAGTCCGCCGACTAGTACGGGCACAGATACGCAGTATTTT
CDR3: CASSPPTSTGTDTQYF

J: TRBJ1-1
V: TRBV9
D: -
size: -
length: 14
DNA: TGTGCCAGCAGCGCTGAGGGAGGGAACACTGAAGCTTTCTTT
CDR3: CASSAEGGNTEAFF

J: TRBJ2-1
V: TRBV7-3
D: TRBD2
size: -
length: 15
DNA: TGTGCCAGCAGCGCCGGACTAGCGGGGGTAGGGGAGCAGTTCTTC
CDR3: CASSAGLAGVGEQFF

J: TRBJ1-2
V: TRBV28
D: -
size: -
length: 15
DNA: TGTGCCAGCAGTACTCCAGGGAGGTGGGCCTATGGCTACACCTTC
CDR3: CASSTPGRWAYGYTF

J: TRBJ2-7
V: TRBV27
D: -
size: -
length: 14
DNA: TGTGCCAGCAGTCATCCGGGAGTTTCCTACGAGCAGTACTTC
CDR3: CASSHPGVSYEQYF

J: TRBJ2-3
V: TRBV5-1
D: TRBD1
size: -
length: 15
DNA: TGCGCCAGCAGCTATGGACAGGGGGCGGCAGATACGCAGTATTTT
CDR3: CASSYGQGAADTQYF

J: TRBJ1-2
V: TRBV18
D: TRBD1
size: -
length: 16
DNA: TGTGCCAGCTCACTAATCCGGGACAGGAGTAACTATGGCTACACCTTC
CDR3: CASSLIRDRSNYGYTF

J: TRBJ2-7
V: TRBV4-2
D: -
size: once
length: 13
DNA: TGTGCCAGCAGTCCAAGGGAAGGAGACGAGCAGTACTTC
CDR3: CASSPREGDEQYF

J: TRBJ1-3
V: TRBV12-5
D: -
size: -
length: 15
DNA: TGTGCTAGTGGTTTGGATCTGAGCTCTGGAAACACCATATATTTT
CDR3: CASGLDLSSGNTIYF

J: TRBJ1-1
V: TRBV27
D: TRBD1
size: -
length: 14
DNA: TGTGCCAGCAGTTTCACAGGGGGGCACAATGAAGCTTTCTTT
CDR3: CASSFTGGHNEAFF

J: TRBJ1-1
V: TRBV24-1
D: -
size: -
length: 15
DNA: TGTGCCACCAGTGATCGACAGTCCTACCCCACTGAAGCTTTCTTT
CDR3: CATSDRQSYPTEAFF

J: TRBJ1-6
V: TRBV7-6
D: -
size: -
length: 15
DNA: TGTGCCAGCAGCTTGTCCGTCTCCTATAATTCACCCCTCCACTTT
CDR3: CASSLSVSYNSPLHF

J: TRBJ1-5
V: TRBV6-4
D: TRBD1
size: -
length: 14
DNA: TGTGCCAAGCTAGGACAGGGGACCTATCAGCCCCAGCATTTT
CDR3: CAKLGQGTYQPQHF

J: TRBJ2-3
V: TRBV27
D: -
size: -
length: 13
DNA: TGTGCCAGCCCTATTTTGAACACAGATACGCAGTATTTT
CDR3: CASPILNTDTQYF